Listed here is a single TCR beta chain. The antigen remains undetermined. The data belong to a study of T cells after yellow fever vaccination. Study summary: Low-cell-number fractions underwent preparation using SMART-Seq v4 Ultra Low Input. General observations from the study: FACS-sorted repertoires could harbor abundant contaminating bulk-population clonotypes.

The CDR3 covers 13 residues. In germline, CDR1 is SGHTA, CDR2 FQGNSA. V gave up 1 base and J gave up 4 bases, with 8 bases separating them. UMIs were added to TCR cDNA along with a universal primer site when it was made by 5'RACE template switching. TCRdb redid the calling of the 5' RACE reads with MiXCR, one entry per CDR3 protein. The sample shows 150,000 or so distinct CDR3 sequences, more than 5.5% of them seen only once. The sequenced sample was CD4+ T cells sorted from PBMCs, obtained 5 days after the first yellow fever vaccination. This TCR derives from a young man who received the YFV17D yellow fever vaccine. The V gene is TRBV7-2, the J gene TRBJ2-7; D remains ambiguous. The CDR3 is CASSLVSGYEQYV. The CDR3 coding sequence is TGTGCCAGCAGCTTAGTAAGTGGTTACGAGCAGTACGTC.